The clone carrying this T cell receptor (beta chain) was recorded at least ten times. Germline CDR1 and CDR2: SEHNR and FQNEAQ (reference sequence). This CDR3 is 15 amino acids long. V was pared by 7 bases and J by 2 bases, with 9 bases of the junction left unmatched. The sample is drawn from a study of blood T cell repertoires in COVID-19. In the authors' workflow: By means of reference gene primer amplification, nucleated cell counts were estimated. Sequencing used immunoSEQ multiplex PCR; TCRdb keeps in-frame clones, though not all of them. D and trimming come from the DNA, and the V and J calls and clone size come from that table. This sample has 50,000 or so clones, with under 90% found just once.

The sample comprised peripheral blood. The sequence came from a human donor in a cohort sampled during active COVID-19. The gene calls are TRBV7-9 and TRBJ2-5, with 8 bases matching TRBD1. CDR3 sequence: CASNLLGTGQETQYF. In nucleotides, the CDR3 is TGTGCCAGCAACTTGTTAGGGACAGGACAAGAGACCCAGTACTTC. Combining the CDR3 with reference TRBV7-9 and TRBJ2-5 gives the whole variable domain DTGVSQNPRHKITKRGQNVTFRCDPISEHNRLYWYRQTLGQGPEFLTYFQNEAQLEKSRLLSDRFSAERPKGSFSTLEIQRTEQGDSAMYLCASNLLGTGQETQYFGPGTRLLVL.